This T cell receptor (beta chain) was found in a study of T-cell memory formation after mild COVID-19. Germline V CDR1 and CDR2: SGHVS, FNYEAQ. The CDR3 sequence is 19 residues long. Unmatched junction bases numbered 12, after V lost 5 bases and J lost 1 base. Study-level points and caveats: A second wave expanding day 15 to 37 was CD4+-biased; contracting clones were balanced. Among clones peaking at day 37 in the second wave, SARS-CoV-2 specificity remained unconfirmed. Mainly CM and EM harbored the contracting CD4+ clones; mainly EMRA harbored the CD8+ ones.

Libraries for TCRalpha and TCRbeta carried sample barcodes and unique molecular identifiers via 5'RACE. TCRdb used MiXCR to reprocess the 5' RACE reads, holding one entry per CDR3 protein. This sample yields 450,000 to 650,000 distinct CDR3 sequences, of which about 20% are seen a single time; about an eighth belongs to the top ten. Remarks on this clonotype: Its antigen is not known.

This sequence joins TRBV7-6 and TRBJ2-3, with 13 bases lining up with TRBD2. The sample was PBMCs or a T cell subset sorted from them (not recorded which). The origin of this receptor is an adult woman who had mild COVID-19 (a few samples of this study predate the infection). Cell type and time point are not known. The chain's CDR3 is CASSPGLAGTNYGTDTQYF. In DNA, the CDR3 is TGTGCCAGCAGCCCGGGACTAGCGGGGACTAACTACGGCACAGATACGCAGTATTTT.